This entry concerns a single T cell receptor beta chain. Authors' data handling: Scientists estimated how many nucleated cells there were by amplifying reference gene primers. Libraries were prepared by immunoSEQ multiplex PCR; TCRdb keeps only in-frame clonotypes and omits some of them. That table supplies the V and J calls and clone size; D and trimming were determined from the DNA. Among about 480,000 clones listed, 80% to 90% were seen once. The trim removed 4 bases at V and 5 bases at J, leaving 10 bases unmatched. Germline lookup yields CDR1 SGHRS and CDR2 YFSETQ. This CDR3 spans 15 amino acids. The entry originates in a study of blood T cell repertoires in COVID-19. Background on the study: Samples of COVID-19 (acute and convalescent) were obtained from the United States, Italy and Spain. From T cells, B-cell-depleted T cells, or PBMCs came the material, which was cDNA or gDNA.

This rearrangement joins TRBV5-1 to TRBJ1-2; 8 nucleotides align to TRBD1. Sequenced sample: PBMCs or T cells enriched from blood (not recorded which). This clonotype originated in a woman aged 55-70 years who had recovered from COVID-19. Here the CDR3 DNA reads TGCGCCAGCAGCCCGGGACAGGTGTGGGGTTATGGCTACACCTTC. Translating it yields CASSPGQVWGYGYTF.